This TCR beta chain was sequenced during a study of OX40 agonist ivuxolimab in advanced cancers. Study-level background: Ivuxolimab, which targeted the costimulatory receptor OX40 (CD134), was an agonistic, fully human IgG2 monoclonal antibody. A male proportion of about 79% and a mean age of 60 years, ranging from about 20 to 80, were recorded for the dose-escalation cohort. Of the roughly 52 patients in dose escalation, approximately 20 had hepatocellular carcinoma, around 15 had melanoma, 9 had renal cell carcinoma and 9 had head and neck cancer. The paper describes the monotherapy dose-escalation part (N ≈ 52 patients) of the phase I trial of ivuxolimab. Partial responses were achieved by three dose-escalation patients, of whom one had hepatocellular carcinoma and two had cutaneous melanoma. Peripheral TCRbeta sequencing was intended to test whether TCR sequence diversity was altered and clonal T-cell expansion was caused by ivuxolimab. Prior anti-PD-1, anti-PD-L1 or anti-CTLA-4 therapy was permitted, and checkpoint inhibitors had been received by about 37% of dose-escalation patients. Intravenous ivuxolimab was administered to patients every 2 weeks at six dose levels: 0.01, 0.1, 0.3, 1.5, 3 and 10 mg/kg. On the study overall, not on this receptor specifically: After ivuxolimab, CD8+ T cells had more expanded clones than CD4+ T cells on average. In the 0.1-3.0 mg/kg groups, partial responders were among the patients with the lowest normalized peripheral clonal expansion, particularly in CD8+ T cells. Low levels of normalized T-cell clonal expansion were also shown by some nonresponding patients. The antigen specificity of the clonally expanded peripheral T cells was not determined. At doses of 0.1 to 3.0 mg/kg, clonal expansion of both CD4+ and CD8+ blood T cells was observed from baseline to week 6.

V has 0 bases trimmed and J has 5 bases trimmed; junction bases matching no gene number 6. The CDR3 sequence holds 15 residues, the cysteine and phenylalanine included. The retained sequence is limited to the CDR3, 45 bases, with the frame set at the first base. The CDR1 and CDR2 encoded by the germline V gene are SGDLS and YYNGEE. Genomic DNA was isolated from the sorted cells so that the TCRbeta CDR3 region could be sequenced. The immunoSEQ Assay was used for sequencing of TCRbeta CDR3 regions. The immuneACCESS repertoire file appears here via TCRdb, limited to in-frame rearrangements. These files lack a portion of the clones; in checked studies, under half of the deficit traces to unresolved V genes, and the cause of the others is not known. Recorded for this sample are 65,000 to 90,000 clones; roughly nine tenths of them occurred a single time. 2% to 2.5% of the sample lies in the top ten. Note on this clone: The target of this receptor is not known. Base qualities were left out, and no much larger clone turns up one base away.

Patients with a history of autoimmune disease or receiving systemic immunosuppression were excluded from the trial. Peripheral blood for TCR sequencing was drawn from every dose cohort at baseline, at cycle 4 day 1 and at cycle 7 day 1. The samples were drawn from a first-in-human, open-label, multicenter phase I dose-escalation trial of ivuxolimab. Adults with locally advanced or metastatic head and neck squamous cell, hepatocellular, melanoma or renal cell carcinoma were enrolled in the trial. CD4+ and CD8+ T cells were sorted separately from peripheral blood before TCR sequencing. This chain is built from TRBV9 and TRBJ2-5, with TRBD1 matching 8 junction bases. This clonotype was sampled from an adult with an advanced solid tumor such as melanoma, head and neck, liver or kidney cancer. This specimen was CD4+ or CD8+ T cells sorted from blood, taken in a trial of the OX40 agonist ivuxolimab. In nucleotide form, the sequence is TGTGCCAGCAGCGTAGCTCCAGGGGGCAGGGAGACCCAGTACTTC. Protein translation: CASSVAPGGRETQYF.